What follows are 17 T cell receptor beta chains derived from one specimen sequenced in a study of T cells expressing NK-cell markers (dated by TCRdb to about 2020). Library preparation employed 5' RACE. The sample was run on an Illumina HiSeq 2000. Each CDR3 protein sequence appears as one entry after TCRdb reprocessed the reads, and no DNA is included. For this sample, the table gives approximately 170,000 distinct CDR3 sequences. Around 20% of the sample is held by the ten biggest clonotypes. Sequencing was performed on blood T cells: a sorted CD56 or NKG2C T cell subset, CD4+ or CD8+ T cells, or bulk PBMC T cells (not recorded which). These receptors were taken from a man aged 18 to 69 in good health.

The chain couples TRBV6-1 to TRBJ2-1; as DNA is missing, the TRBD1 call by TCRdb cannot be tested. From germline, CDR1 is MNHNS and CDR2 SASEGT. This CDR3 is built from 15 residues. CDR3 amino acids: CATSPLQASYNEQFF.

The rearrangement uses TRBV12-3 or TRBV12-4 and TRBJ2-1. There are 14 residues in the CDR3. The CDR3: CASSYKSSYNEQFF.

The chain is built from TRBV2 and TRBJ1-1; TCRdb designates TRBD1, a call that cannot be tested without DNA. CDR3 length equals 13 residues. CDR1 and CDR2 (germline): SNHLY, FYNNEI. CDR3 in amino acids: CASRGQMNTEAFF.

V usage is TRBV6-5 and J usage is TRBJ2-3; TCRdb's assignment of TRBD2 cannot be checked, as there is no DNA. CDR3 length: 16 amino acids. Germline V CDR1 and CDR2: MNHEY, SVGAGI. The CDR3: CASSYEAGGPRDTQYF.

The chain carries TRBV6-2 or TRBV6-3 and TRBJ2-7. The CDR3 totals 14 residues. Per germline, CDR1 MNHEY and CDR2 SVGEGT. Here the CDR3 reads CASSYSTASYEQYF.

The CDR3 loop reads CASSSLRDSSYNEQFF. The chain employs TRBV2 and TRBJ2-1; no DNA is available, so the TRBD1 call from TCRdb remains unchecked. CDR1 is SNHLY and CDR2 is FYNNEI in the germline V gene. The length of the CDR3 is 16 residues.

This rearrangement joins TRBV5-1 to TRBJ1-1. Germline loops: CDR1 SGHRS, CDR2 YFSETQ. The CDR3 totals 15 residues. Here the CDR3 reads CASSLETELGTEAFF. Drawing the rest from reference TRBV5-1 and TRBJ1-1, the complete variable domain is KAGVTQTPRYLIKTRGQQVTLSCSPISGHRSVSWYQQTPGQGLQFLFEYFSETQRNKGNFPGRFSGRQFSNSRSEMNVSTLELGDSALYLCASSLETELGTEAFFGQGTRLTVV.

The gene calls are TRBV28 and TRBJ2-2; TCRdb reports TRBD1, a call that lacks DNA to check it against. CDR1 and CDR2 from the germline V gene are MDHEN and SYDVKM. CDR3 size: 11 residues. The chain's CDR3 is CASSPHRELFF.

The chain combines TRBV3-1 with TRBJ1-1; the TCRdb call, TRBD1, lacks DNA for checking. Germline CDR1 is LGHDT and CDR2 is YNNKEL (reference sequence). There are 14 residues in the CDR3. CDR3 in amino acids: CASSNDSPNTEAFF.

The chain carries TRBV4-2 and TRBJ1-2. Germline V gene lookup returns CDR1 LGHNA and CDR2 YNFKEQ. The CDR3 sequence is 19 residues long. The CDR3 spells CASSQELVEAGGSNYGYTF.

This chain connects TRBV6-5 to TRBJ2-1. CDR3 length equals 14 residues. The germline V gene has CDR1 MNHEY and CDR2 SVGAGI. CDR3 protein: CASSSGDSYNEQFF.

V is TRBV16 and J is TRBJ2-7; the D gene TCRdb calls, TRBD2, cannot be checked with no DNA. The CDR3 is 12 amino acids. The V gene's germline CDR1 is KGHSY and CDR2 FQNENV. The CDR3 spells CASSPSDSEQYF.

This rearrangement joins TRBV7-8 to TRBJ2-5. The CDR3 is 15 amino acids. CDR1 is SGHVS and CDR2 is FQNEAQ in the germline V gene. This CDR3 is CASSLGVGREETQYF.

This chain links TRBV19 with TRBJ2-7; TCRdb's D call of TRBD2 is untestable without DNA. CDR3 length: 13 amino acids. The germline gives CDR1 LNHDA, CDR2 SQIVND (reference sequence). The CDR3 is CASSTGGPWEQYF.

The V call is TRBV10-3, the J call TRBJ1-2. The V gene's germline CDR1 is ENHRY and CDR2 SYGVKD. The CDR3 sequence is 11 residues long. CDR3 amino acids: CAISESGGYTF.

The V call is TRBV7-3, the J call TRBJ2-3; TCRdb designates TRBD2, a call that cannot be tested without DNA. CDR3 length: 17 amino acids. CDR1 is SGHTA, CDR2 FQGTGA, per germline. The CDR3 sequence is CASSFNHRDYNTDTQYF.

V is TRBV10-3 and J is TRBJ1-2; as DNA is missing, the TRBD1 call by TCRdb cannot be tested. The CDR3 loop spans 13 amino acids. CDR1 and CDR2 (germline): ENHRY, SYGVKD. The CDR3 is CAISLHPTGGYTF.